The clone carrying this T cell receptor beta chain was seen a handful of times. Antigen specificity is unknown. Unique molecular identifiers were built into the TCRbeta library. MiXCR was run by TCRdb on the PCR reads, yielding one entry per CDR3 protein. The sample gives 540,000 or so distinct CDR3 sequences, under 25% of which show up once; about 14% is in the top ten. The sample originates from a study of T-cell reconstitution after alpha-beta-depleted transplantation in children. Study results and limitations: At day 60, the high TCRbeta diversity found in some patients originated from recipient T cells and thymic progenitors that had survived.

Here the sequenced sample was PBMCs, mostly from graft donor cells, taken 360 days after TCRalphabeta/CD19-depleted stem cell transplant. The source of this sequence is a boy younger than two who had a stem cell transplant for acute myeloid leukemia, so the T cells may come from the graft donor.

CDR3 nucleotides: TGCGCCAGCAGCCAAGACGGACTAGCTAGAGAGACCCAGTACTTC. It is translated as CASSQDGLARETQYF. The chain links TRBV4-1 to TRBJ2-5; 8 bases match TRBD2. Germline V gives CDR1 MGHRA, CDR2 YSYEKL. The J segment lost 4 bases and the V segment lost 0 bases, leaving 4 bases of the junction unmatched. The CDR3 loop spans 15 amino acids.